Each of the 31 T cell receptor beta chains below was sequenced from the same sample in a study of blood T cell repertoires in COVID-19. This table comes from immunoSEQ multiplex PCR, and its TCRdb copy is limited to in-frame clones, with some not included. This sample yields approximately 93,000 clones, of which about three quarters are seen a single time; roughly 14% belongs to the top ten. The specimen was peripheral blood. All receptors derive from a woman of 80 years or more with acute or convalescent COVID-19.

The chain has TRBV29-1 and TRBJ1-4; D is undetermined. This CDR3 has 13 amino acids. Germline V CDR1 and CDR2: SQVTM, ANQGSEA. V was pared by 6 bases and J by 2 bases, with 10 bases between. Here the CDR3 DNA reads TGCAGCGTCCGACAAGACACTAATGAAAAACTGTTTTTT. It yields the protein CSVRQDTNEKLFF.

This clone appeared many times. The chain couples TRBV6-2 or TRBV6-3 to TRBJ1-1; D perhaps matches TRBD1 (6 bases). CDR3 length: 15 residues. V was cut by 5 bases and J by 5 bases, with 18 bases left in between. Germline CDR1 reads MNHEY; CDR2 reads SVGEGT. CDR3 nucleotide sequence: TGTGCCAGCAGTCGACTGGACAGCTTATCGACTGAAGCTTTCTTT. It is translated as CASSRLDSLSTEAFF.

V usage is TRBV19 and J usage is TRBJ1-4; D ambiguous. With 6 bases removed from V and 0 bases from J, the gap between germline ends came to 20 bases. This CDR3 is built from 18 residues. Germline CDR1 LNHDA, CDR2 SQIVND (reference sequence). CDR3 nucleotide sequence: TGTGCCAGTAGCCCCCGTGGCAGAGGTTCCGCAACTAATGAAAAACTGTTTTTT. Translation: CASSPRGRGSATNEKLFF.

The gene calls are TRBV5-5 and TRBJ1-5; D is perhaps TRBD1 (6 bases). The V gene's germline CDR1 is SGHKS and CDR2 YYEKEE (reference sequence). V was pared by 3 bases and J by 2 bases, with 12 bases between. The CDR3 contains 15 residues. The CDR3 bases are TGTGCCAGCAGCTCCACAGGGCCCGGCAATCAGCCCCAGCATTTT. It codes for CASSSTGPGNQPQHF.

At least ten counts were recorded for this clone. The rearrangement links TRBV6-2 or TRBV6-3 to TRBJ2-7; TRBD1 agrees at 9 bases. CDR3 length: 15 residues. V trimming: 4 bases; J trimming: 0 bases; junction bases outside the gene matches: 4. Germline V gene sequence: CDR1 MNHEY, CDR2 SVGEGT. In DNA, the CDR3 is TGTGCCAGCAGTTCTTACAGGGGGCCCTCCTACGAGCAGTACTTC. The encoded protein is CASSSYRGPSYEQYF.

The chain is built from TRBV11-2 and TRBJ1-1; D not resolved. Per the germline V gene, CDR1 is SGHAT and CDR2 is FQNNGV. This CDR3 contains 15 residues. Trimming took off 1 base at V and 1 base at J, with 10 bases between the two ends. CDR3 protein: CASSLGGLKNTEAFF. The CDR3 bases are TGTGCCAGCAGCTTAGGAGGACTGAAGAACACTGAAGCTTTCTTT.

The chain carries TRBV27 and TRBJ2-5; TRBD2 matches 12 bases. This CDR3 is 17 amino acids long. Germline V lookup: CDR1 MNHEY, CDR2 SMNVEV (reference sequence). J was trimmed by 4 bases and V by 6 bases; bases with no gene match: 12. Here the CDR3 DNA reads TGTGCCAGCAGCTTGTTGACTAGCGGGGGCCCTCGAGAGACCCAGTACTTC. It specifies CASSLLTSGGPRETQYF.

The V call is TRBV19, the J call TRBJ2-2, with 7 bases that match TRBD1. Trimming took 3 bases from V and 4 from J; bases not matched to a gene: 2. The CDR3 consists of 14 residues. Germline V gives CDR1 LNHDA, CDR2 SQIVND (reference sequence). The CDR3, as DNA: TGTGCCAGTAGTATTTCAGGGGGCACCGGGGAGCTGTTTTTT. Protein product: CASSISGGTGELFF.

This chain links TRBV20-1 with TRBJ2-7; a possible D gene is TRBD1 (6 bases). The CDR3 totals 11 residues. CDR1 is DFQATT and CDR2 is SNEGSKA in the germline V gene (reference sequence). V lost 1 base and J lost 10, with 11 bases in between. The CDR3 protein is CSARGTVVQYF. The CDR3 DNA follows: TGCAGTGCTAGAGGGACAGTCGTTCAGTACTTC.

This sequence joins TRBV7-2 and TRBJ2-3; TRBD1 matches 9 bases. Per germline, CDR1 SGHTA and CDR2 FQGNSA. The junction had 5 bases not matched to a gene; V was cut back by 5 bases and J by 2 bases. This CDR3 has 15 amino acids. CDR3 sequence reads: CASSPGQGYTDTQYF. As DNA, the CDR3 is TGTGCCAGCAGCCCGGGACAGGGTTACACAGATACGCAGTATTTT.

This sequence joins TRBV25-1 and TRBJ1-1; 7 nucleotides agree with TRBD1. CDR3 size: 14 residues. The V gene end was trimmed by 6 bases and the J gene end by 5 bases; junction bases not matched to a gene: 9. The germline CDR1 and CDR2 sequences are MGHDK and SYGVNS. The CDR3 is CASSSQTGRTEAFF. CDR3 sequence (DNA): TGTGCCAGCAGCTCCCAGACAGGGCGAACTGAAGCTTTCTTT.

This rearrangement joins TRBV2 to TRBJ2-7; tentative D call: TRBD1 (5 bases). The V end lost 6 bases, the J end lost 1 base, and 10 bases lay between the germline ends. This CDR3 is built from 13 residues. Looked up from germline, CDR1 is SNHLY and CDR2 is FYNNEI. CDR3: CASRSTGSYEQYF. The DNA for the CDR3 is TGTGCCAGCAGAAGCACAGGATCCTACGAGCAGTACTTC.

On this clone itself: Germline and junction disagree at one end, which may indicate a read error. This sequence joins TRBV27 and TRBJ2-7; 7 bases agree with TRBD1. Looked up from germline, CDR1 is MNHEY and CDR2 is SMNVEV (reference sequence). This CDR3 region has 13 residues. The CDR3 DNA follows: TGTACCAGCAGTCTCAGGGACAGCGTAGAGCAGTACTTC. Translating gives CTSSLRDSVEQYF.

CDR3 residues: CASSLTQGSVETQYF. CDR3 nucleotides: TGTGCCAGCAGTTTAACCCAGGGTTCAGTAGAGACCCAGTACTTC. The chain couples TRBV28 to TRBJ2-5; a possible D gene is TRBD1 (5 bases). V lost 2 bases, J lost 4 bases, and 14 bases lay in between. The germline V gene has CDR1 MDHEN and CDR2 SYDVKM. The CDR3 spans 15 residues. Based on the CDR3 plus reference TRBV28 and TRBJ2-5, the full variable domain is DVKVTQSSRYLVKRTGEKVFLECVQDMDHENMFWYRQDPGLGLRLIYFSYDVKMKEKGDIPEGYSVSREKKERFSLILESASTNQTSMYLCASSLTQGSVETQYFGPGTRLLVL.

The V gene is TRBV4-2, the J gene TRBJ2-4; D gene ambiguous. The V gene's germline CDR1 is LGHNA and CDR2 YNFKEQ. The CDR3 contains 14 residues. Trimming removed 6 bases from V and 3 bases from J, with 12 bases in between. For the CDR3, the DNA is TGTGCCAGCAGTCCCCACAGAGACAAAAACATTCAGTACTTC. Residues: CASSPHRDKNIQYF.

This chain links TRBV4-1 with TRBJ1-6; D unclear. V lost 7 bases to trimming and J lost 6 bases, with 22 bases between them. This CDR3 has 17 residues. CDR1 is MGHRA, CDR2 YSYEKL, per germline. CDR3 protein: CASTDLVLFSANSPLHF. Here the CDR3 DNA reads TGCGCCAGCACCGACTTGGTTTTATTTTCGGCTAATTCACCCCTCCACTTT.

About this clone: This sequence may be a read error, since a much larger clone differs from it by one base. Other nucleotide sequences in the sample specify the same CDR3. The V and J genes are TRBV4-2 and TRBJ1-1; a weak D match, TRBD1 (6 bases). The CDR3 is 13 residues long. Germline CDR1 is LGHNA and CDR2 is YNFKEQ. Written as DNA, the CDR3 is TGTGCTAGCAGCCAAAGGGGGTACGGTGAAGCTTTCTTT. It encodes CASSQRGYGEAFF.

This clone occurred once. The chain uses TRBV9 and TRBJ2-5; 8 positions agree with TRBD2. J was trimmed by 4 bases and V by 0 bases; bases with no gene match: 5. The CDR3 covers 15 residues. CDR1 and CDR2 (germline): SGDLS, YYNGEE. The CDR3 loop reads CASSVDPGGRETQYF. The CDR3 coding sequence is TGTGCCAGCAGCGTAGATCCGGGGGGGCGAGAGACCCAGTACTTC.

The rearrangement joins TRBV4-3 to TRBJ1-2, with a possible D match to TRBD1 (6 bases). The CDR3 has 17 amino acids. The ends were cut back, 3 bases at V and 7 bases at J, with 24 bases in the middle. From germline, CDR1 is LGHNA and CDR2 YSLEER. In nucleotides, the CDR3 is TGCGCCAGCAGCCACCTTTTAGAGGGGGACCTGCCGGGTGGCTACACCTTC. Amino acid sequence: CASSHLLEGDLPGGYTF.

The rearrangement links TRBV5-4 to TRBJ1-4; the match to TRBD1 covers 9 bases. The CDR3 length is 15 residues. V dropped 4 bases and J dropped 7; count of bases not matched to a gene: 8. Looked up from germline, CDR1 is SGHNT and CDR2 is YYREEE (reference sequence). The chain's CDR3 is CASSPTGGSGEKLFF. For the CDR3, the DNA is TGTGCCAGCAGCCCGACAGGGGGTAGCGGTGAAAAACTGTTTTTT.

The chain carries TRBV7-2 and TRBJ1-5; no clear D gene. The CDR3 has 15 amino acids. Germline CDR1 and CDR2: SGHTA and FQGNSA. The ends were cut back, 6 bases at V and 2 bases at J, with 14 bases in the middle. The CDR3 region is CASSNWWGGNQPQHF. CDR3 coding DNA: TGTGCCAGCAGTAATTGGTGGGGAGGCAATCAGCCCCAGCATTTT. Full variable domain (remainder filled in from reference TRBV7-2 and TRBJ1-5): GAGVSQSPSNKVTEKGKDVELRCDPISGHTALYWYRQSLGQGLEFLIYFQGNSAPDKSGLPSDRFSAERTGGSVSTLTIQRTQQEDSAVYLCASSNWWGGNQPQHFGDGTRLSIL.

This chain joins TRBV18 and TRBJ1-6; 9 nucleotides line up with TRBD1. Germline assignment: CDR1 KGHSH and CDR2 LQKENI. V shed 6 bases, J shed 5 bases, and the junction held 8 bases outside the gene matches. CDR3 length: 16 residues. The CDR3 DNA reads as TGTGCCAGCTCTTCAGGGACAGGGATCAATAATTCACCCCTCCACTTT. Translation: CASSSGTGINNSPLHF.

This chain joins TRBV3-1 (or the pseudogene TRBV3-2) and TRBJ2-3; D is ambiguous. This CDR3 is built from 12 residues. The V end was cut by 0 bases, the J end by 5 bases, with 3 bases between. Germline V gene sequence: CDR1 LGHDT, CDR2 YNNKEL (reference sequence). CDR3 sequence reads: CASSQDGDTQYF. The DNA of the CDR3 is TGTGCCAGCAGCCAAGACGGAGATACGCAGTATTTT.

The chain couples TRBV11-3 to TRBJ2-3; D possibly corresponds to TRBD2 (6 bases). Germline loops: CDR1 SGHNT, CDR2 YENEEA. Deletions cut 1 base from V and 5 bases from J, with 7 bases between. The CDR3 totals 13 residues. The chain's CDR3 is CASSLAGVDTQYF. The CDR3 DNA reads as TGTGCCAGCAGCTTAGCGGGGGTAGATACGCAGTATTTT.

The chain has TRBV27 and TRBJ2-3, with TRBD1 identical over 10 bases. CDR3 size: 14 residues. Germline assignment: CDR1 MNHEY and CDR2 SMNVEV (reference sequence). V lost 5 bases and J lost 7; bases outside the gene matches: 6. The CDR3 sequence is CASSLGQGFHTQYF. The CDR3 nucleotides read TGTGCCAGCAGTCTGGGACAGGGGTTCCATACGCAGTATTTT.

The rearrangement uses TRBV6-1 and TRBJ1-5, with D unclear. V was cut by 3 bases and J by 0 bases, with 12 bases left in between. Germline V lookup: CDR1 MNHNS, CDR2 SASEGT. The CDR3 loop spans 16 amino acids. The CDR3 region has the DNA TGTGCCAGCAGTGACCCCGGAGGTCTTAGCAATCAGCCCCAGCATTTT. Encoded protein: CASSDPGGLSNQPQHF.

This chain joins TRBV7-3 and TRBJ2-7, with TRBD2 matching over 8 bases. The CDR3 covers 14 residues. Germline-derived CDR1 and CDR2 are SGHTA and FQGTGA. The V gene end was trimmed by 5 bases and the J gene end by 5 bases; junction bases not matched to a gene: 8. CDR3: CASSPGGRANEQYF. The CDR3 coding sequence is TGTGCCAGCAGCCCGGGGGGGAGGGCAAACGAGCAGTACTTC.

This clone was picked up many times. This chain uses TRBV11-1 with TRBJ2-5; D unclear. Between the trimmed V and J ends, which lost 5 bases and 2 bases, there was a span of 9 bases. Germline CDR1 and CDR2: SGHAT and FQDESV (reference sequence). The CDR3 runs to 13 residues. As DNA, the CDR3 is TGTGCCAGCAGCCATCGGGTGCAAGAGACCCAGTACTTC. Translation: CASSHRVQETQYF.

This chain links TRBV6-5 with TRBJ2-3, with a possible D match to TRBD2 (5 bases). The ends were cut back, 6 bases at V and 6 bases at J, with 13 bases in the middle. The germline V gene encodes CDR1 MNHEY and CDR2 SVGAGI. There are 13 residues in the CDR3. The CDR3 is CASSATSTDTQYF. In nucleotides, the CDR3 is TGTGCCAGCAGCGCTACTAGTACTGATACGCAGTATTTT.

V and J are TRBV27 and TRBJ2-5, with a possible D match to TRBD2 (6 bases). V lost 11 bases and J 5 bases, leaving 15 bases between the germline ends. The CDR3 contains 12 residues. Germline CDR1 and CDR2: MNHEY and SMNVEV (reference sequence). As DNA, the CDR3 is TGTGCCGGGAGGAACTGTGGTGAGACCCAGTACTTC. This sequence encodes CAGRNCGETQYF.

The J gene is TRBJ1-6, the V gene TRBV19; the D gene is possibly TRBD1 (6 bases). V was cut by 5 bases and J by 0 bases, with 11 bases left in between. The germline V gene encodes CDR1 LNHDA and CDR2 SQIVND (reference sequence). CDR3 length: 16 residues. The CDR3 is CASSPQQGSYNSPLHF. The CDR3 region has the DNA TGTGCCAGTAGTCCACAACAGGGCTCCTATAATTCACCCCTCCACTTT.